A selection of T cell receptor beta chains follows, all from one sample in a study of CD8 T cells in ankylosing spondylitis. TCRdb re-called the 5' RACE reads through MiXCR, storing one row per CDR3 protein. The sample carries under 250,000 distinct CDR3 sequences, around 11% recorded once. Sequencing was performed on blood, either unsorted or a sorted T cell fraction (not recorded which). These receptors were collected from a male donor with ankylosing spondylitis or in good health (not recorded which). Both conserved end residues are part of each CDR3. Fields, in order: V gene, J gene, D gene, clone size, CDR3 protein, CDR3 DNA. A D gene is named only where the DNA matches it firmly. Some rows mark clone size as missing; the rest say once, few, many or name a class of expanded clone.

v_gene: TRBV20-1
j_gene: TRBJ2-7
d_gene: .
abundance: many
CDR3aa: CSVSLSSYEQYF
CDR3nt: TGCAGTGTGAGTCTCAGCTCCTACGAGCAGTACTTC

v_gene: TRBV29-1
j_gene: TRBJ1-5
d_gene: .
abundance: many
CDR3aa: CSTQPTQPQHF
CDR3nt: TGCAGCACCCAACCAACTCAGCCCCAGCATTTT

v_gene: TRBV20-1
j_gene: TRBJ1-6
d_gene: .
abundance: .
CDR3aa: CSARAAVQPNSPLHF
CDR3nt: TGCAGTGCTAGAGCTGCGGTACAGCCAAATTCACCCCTCCACTTT

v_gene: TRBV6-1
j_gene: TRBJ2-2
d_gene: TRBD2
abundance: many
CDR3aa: CASEMVREGPGGELFF
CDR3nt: TGTGCCAGCGAGATGGTGCGGGAGGGCCCTGGCGGGGAGCTGTTTTTT

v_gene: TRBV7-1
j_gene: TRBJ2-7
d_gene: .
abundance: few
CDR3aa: CASSSREGQPPGEQYF
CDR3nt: TGTGCCAGCAGCTCGAGGGAGGGACAGCCGCCCGGCGAGCAGTACTTC

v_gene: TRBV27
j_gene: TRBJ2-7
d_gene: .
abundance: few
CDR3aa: CASTVNRDSTYEQYF
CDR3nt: TGTGCCAGCACCGTCAACAGGGACTCTACTTACGAGCAGTACTTC

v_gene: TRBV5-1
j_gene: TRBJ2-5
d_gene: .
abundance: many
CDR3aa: CASSWGDRQETQYF
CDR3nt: TGCGCCAGCAGCTGGGGGGACAGACAAGAGACCCAGTACTTC

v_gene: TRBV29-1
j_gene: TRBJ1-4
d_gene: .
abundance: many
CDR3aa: CSVQRTNEKLFF
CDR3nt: TGCAGCGTTCAGCGGACTAATGAAAAACTGTTTTTT

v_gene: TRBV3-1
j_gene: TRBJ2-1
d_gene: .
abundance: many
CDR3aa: CASSQVELADYNEQFF
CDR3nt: TGTGCCAGCAGCCAAGTTGAGTTAGCGGACTACAATGAGCAGTTCTTC

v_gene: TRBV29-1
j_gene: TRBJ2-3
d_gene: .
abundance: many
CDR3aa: CSASKGASTDTQYF
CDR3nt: TGCAGCGCCTCCAAAGGCGCCAGCACAGATACGCAGTATTTT

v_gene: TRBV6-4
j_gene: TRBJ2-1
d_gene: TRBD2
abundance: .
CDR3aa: CASSDSGQSSYNEQFF
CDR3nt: TGTGCCAGCAGCGATAGCGGGCAGAGCTCCTACAATGAGCAGTTCTTC

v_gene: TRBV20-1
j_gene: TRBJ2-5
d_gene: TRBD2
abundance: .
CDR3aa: CSAGGSSGKYQETQYF
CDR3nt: TGCAGTGCTGGGGGGTCTAGCGGGAAGTACCAAGAGACCCAGTACTTC

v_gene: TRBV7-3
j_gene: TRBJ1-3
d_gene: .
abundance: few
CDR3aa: CARNPPKAQRNTIYF
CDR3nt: TGTGCCAGAAATCCGCCGAAGGCCCAGCGAAACACCATATATTTT

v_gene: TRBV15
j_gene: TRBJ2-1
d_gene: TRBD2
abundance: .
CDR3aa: CATSRVFGTTKNEQFF
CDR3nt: TGTGCCACCAGCAGAGTTTTCGGGACTACCAAGAATGAGCAGTTCTTC

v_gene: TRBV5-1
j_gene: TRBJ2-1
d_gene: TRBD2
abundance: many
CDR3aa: CASSRFRAGEGNEQFF
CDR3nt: TGCGCCAGCAGCCGGTTCCGGGCGGGAGAAGGCAATGAGCAGTTCTTC

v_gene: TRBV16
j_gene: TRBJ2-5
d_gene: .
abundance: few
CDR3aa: CASSQYLQETQYF
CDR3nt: TGTGCCAGCAGCCAATACCTACAAGAGACCCAGTACTTC

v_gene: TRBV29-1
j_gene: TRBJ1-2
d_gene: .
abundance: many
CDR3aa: CSVVLGWSGYTF
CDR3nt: TGCAGCGTTGTCTTAGGCTGGAGTGGCTACACCTTC

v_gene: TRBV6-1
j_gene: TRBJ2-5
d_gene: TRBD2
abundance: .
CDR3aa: CASSGRIAGETQYF
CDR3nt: TGTGCCAGCAGTGGGCGAATAGCGGGAGAGACCCAGTACTTC

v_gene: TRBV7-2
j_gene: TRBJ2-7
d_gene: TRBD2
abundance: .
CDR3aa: CASSPRTSGAYEQYF
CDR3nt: TGTGCCAGCAGCCCCCGGACTAGCGGAGCCTACGAGCAGTACTTC

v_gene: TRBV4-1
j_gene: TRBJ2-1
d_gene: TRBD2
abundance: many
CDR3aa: CASSRLTSGGDYNEQFF
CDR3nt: TGCGCCAGCAGCAGACTTACTAGCGGGGGGGACTACAATGAGCAGTTCTTC

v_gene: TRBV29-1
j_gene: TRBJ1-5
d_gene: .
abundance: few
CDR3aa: CSVDPGGNQPQHF
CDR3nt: TGCAGCGTTGATCCGGGGGGAAATCAGCCCCAGCATTTT

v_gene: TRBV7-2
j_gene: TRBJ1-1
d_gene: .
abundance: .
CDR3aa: CASSLTFRIDTEAFF
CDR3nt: TGTGCCAGCAGCTTAACCTTCAGGATCGACACTGAAGCTTTCTTT

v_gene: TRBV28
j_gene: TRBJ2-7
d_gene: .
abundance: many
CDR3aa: CASSPGSRQFHEQYF
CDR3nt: TGTGCCAGCAGTCCCGGGTCTAGGCAGTTTCACGAGCAGTACTTC

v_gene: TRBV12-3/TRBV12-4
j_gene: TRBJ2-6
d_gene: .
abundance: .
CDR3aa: CASRLEFGSGANVLTF
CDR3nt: TGTGCCAGCAGGTTAGAGTTCGGCTCTGGGGCCAACGTCCTGACTTTC

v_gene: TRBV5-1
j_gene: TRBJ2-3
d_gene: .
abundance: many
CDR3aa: CASSLDGSPTDTQYF
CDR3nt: TGCGCCAGCAGCCTGGACGGCTCTCCCACAGATACGCAGTATTTT

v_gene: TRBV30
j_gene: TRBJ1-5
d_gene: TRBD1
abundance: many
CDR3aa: CACGTGAQPQHF
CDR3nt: TGTGCCTGCGGGACAGGGGCTCAGCCCCAGCATTTT

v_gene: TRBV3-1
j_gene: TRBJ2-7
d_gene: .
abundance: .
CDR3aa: CASSQEYWTGVYEQYF
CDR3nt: TGTGCCAGCAGCCAAGAGTATTGGACGGGGGTCTACGAGCAGTACTTC

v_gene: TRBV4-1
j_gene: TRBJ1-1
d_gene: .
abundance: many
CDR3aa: CASSQTGNTEAFF
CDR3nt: TGCGCCAGCAGCCAGACAGGGAACACTGAAGCTTTCTTT

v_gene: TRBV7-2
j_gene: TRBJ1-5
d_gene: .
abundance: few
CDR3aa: CASSPVSGNQPQHF
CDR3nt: TGTGCCAGCAGCCCCGTCAGTGGTAATCAGCCCCAGCATTTT

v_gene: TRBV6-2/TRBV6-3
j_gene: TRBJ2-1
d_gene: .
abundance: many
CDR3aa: CASSKTLAIEQFF
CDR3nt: TGTGCCAGCAGTAAAACGCTAGCAATTGAGCAGTTCTTC

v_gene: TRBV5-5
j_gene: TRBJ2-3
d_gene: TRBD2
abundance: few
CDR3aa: CASTPEGLAATDTQYF
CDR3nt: TGTGCCAGCACCCCTGAAGGACTAGCGGCCACAGATACGCAGTATTTT

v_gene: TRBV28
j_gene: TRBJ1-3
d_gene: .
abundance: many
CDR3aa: CASSRLTGSSGNTIYF
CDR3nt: TGTGCCAGCAGTCGTCTTACCGGCAGCTCTGGAAACACCATATATTTT

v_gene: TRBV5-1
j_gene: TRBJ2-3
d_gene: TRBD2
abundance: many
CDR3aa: CASRQISSGDTQYF
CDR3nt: TGCGCCAGCCGGCAGATCTCTAGCGGAGATACGCAGTATTTT

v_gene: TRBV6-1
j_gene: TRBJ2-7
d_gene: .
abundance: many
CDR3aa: CASSITGLAYEQYF
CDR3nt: TGTGCCAGCAGCATTACGGGGCTGGCCTACGAGCAGTACTTC

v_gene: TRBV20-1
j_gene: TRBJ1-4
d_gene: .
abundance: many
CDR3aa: CSARVGGWEKLFF
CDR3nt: TGCAGTGCTAGAGTGGGGGGCTGGGAAAAACTGTTTTTT

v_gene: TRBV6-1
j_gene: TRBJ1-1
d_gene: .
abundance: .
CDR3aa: CASSERGANTEAFF
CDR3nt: TGTGCCAGCAGTGAAAGGGGGGCGAACACTGAAGCTTTCTTT

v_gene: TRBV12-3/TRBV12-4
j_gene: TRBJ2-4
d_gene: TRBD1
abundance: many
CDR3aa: CASRYDGQGNIQYF
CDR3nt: TGTGCCAGCAGATACGATGGACAGGGAAACATTCAGTACTTC

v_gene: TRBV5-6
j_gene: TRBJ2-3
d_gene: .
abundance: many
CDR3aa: CASSSGALSTDTQYF
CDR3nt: TGTGCCAGCAGCTCGGGTGCCCTTTCCACAGATACGCAGTATTTT

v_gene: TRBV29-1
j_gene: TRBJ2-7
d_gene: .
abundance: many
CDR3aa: CSVDTGINYEQYF
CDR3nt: TGCAGCGTTGATACCGGGATCAACTACGAGCAGTACTTC

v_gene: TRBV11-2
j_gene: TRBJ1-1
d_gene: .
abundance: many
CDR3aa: CASSLFGQKNTEAFF
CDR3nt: TGTGCCAGCAGCTTATTCGGACAGAAAAACACTGAAGCTTTCTTT

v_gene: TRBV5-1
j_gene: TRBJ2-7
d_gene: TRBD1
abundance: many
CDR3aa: CASSGGGTGETEQYF
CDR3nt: TGCGCCAGCAGCGGCGGCGGGACAGGGGAGACCGAGCAGTACTTC

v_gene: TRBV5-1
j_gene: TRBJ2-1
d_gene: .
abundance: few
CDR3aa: CASWKEEEQFF
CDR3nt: TGCGCCAGCTGGAAGGAGGAGGAGCAGTTCTTC

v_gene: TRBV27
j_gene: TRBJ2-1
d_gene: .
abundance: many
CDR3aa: CASSTGTYNEQFF
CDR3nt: TGTGCCAGCAGTACCGGGACCTACAATGAGCAGTTCTTC

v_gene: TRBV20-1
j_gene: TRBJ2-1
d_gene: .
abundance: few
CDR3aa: CSARIGTDEQFF
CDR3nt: TGCAGTGCTAGAATTGGGACGGATGAGCAGTTCTTC

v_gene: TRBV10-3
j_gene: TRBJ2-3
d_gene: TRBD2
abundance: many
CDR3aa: CAISESIAGAPDTQYF
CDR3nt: TGTGCCATCAGTGAATCAATAGCGGGAGCTCCAGATACGCAGTATTTT

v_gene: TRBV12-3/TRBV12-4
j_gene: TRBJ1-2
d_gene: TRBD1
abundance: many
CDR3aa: CASSRFGTGENGYTF
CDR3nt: TGTGCCAGCAGTCGCTTCGGGACAGGGGAAAATGGCTACACCTTC

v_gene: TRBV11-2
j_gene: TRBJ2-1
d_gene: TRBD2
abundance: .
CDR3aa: CASSTLTSGRANEQFF
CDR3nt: TGTGCCAGCAGCACACTGACTAGCGGGAGGGCCAATGAGCAGTTCTTC

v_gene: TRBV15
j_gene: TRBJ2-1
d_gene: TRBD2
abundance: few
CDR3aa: CATSTASGAYNEQFF
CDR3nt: TGTGCCACCAGCACGGCTAGCGGGGCGTACAATGAGCAGTTCTTC

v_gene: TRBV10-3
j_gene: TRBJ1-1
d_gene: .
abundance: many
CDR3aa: CAISEGGPGTEAFF
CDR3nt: TGTGCCATCAGTGAGGGGGGCCCCGGCACTGAAGCTTTCTTT

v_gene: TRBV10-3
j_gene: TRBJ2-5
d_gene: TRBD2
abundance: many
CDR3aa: CAISDRLAGVGETQYF
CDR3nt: TGTGCCATCAGTGATAGACTAGCGGGAGTAGGAGAGACCCAGTACTTC

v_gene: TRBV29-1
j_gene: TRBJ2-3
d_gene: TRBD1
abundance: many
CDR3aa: CSVEILGTGLADTQYF
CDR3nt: TGCAGCGTTGAAATCCTTGGGACAGGGCTAGCAGATACGCAGTATTTT

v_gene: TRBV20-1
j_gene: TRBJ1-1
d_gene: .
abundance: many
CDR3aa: CSARVRGKNTEAFF
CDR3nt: TGCAGTGCTAGAGTGAGGGGGAAGAACACTGAAGCTTTCTTT

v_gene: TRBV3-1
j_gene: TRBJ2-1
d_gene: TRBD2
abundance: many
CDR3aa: CASSRAGGGYNEQFF
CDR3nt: TGTGCCAGCAGCCGCGCGGGGGGGGGTTACAATGAGCAGTTCTTC

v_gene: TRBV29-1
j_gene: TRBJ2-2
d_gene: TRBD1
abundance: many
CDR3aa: CSVEGDRGLAGELFF
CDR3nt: TGCAGCGTAGAGGGGGACAGGGGTTTGGCCGGGGAGCTGTTTTTT

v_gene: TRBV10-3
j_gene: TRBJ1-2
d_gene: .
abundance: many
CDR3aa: CAATDRGEGYGYTF
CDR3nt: TGTGCCGCAACGGATCGGGGCGAAGGCTATGGCTACACCTTC